This TCR beta chain was captured in a study of T cell responses to AZD1222 COVID-19 vaccine. Findings and limits, study-wide: Donors were chiefly white British, with a greater number of females, and clonal diversity was perhaps underestimated.

The method was immunoSEQ multiplex PCR; TCRdb's version includes in-frame clones alone and lacks a portion of them. The sample yields approximately 82,000 clones, over 90% seen once. Notes on this clone: Its specificity is not known.

Germline CDR1 and CDR2: LNHDA and SQIVND (reference sequence). The CDR3 totals 12 residues. With 6 bases removed from V and 5 bases from J, the gap between germline ends came to 10 bases. This sequence was found in an adult in good health. Material: peripheral blood, obtained on day 0 of AZD1222 vaccination. This sequence joins TRBV19 and TRBJ1-1, with a possible D match to TRBD1 (5 bases). The CDR3 DNA reads TGTGCCAGTAGAGCGGGGGGGACTGAAGCTTTCTTT. Translating it yields CASRAGGTEAFF.